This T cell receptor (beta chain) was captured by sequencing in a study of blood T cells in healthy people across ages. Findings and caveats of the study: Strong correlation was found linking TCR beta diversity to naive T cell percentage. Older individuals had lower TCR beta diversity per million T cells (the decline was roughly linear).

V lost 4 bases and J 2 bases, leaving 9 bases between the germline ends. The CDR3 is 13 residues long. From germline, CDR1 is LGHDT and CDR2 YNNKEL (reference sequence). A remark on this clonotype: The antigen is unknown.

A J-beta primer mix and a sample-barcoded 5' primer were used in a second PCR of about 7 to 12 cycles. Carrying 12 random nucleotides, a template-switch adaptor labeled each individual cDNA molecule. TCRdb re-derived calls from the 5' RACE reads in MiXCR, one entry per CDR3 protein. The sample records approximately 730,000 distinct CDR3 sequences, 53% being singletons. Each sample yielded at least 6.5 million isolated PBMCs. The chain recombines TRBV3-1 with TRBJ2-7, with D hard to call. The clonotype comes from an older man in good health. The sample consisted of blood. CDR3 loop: CASSLPSPYEQYF. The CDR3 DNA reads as TGTGCCAGCAGCCTCCCGTCCCCCTACGAGCAGTACTTC.